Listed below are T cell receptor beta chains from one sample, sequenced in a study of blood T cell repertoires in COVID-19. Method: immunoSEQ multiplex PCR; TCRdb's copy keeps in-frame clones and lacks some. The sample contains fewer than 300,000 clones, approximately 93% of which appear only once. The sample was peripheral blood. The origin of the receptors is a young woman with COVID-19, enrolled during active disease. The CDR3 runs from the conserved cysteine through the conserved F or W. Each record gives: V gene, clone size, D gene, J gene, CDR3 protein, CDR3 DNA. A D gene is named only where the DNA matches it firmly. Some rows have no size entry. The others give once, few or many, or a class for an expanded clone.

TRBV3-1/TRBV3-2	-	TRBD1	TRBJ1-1	CASSQIGGAGWTEAFF	TGTGCCAGCAGCCAGATAGGGGGCGCGGGATGGACTGAAGCTTTCTTT
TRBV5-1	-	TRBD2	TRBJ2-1	CASSLGLAGVSYNEQFF	TGCGCCAGCAGCTTGGGACTAGCGGGAGTCTCCTACAATGAGCAGTTCTTC
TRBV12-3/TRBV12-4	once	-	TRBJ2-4	CASVPDSNIQYF	TGTGCCAGTGTTCCGGACTCTAACATTCAGTACTTC
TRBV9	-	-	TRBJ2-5	CASSPDERETQYF	TGTGCCAGCAGCCCAGATGAACGAGAGACCCAGTACTTC
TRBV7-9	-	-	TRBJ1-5	CASSLGIGRGADQPQHF	TGTGCCAGCAGCTTAGGAATTGGGAGGGGGGCGGATCAGCCCCAGCATTTT
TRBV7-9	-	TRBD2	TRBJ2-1	CASSLPGLAGIGEQFF	TGTGCCAGCAGCTTGCCGGGACTAGCGGGAATTGGCGAGCAGTTCTTC
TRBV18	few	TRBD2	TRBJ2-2	CASSPPPSGRAGGELFF	TGTGCCAGCTCACCACCGCCTAGCGGGAGGGCCGGCGGGGAGCTGTTTTTT
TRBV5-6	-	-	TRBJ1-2	CASSLITGTGYGYTF	TGTGCCAGCAGCTTGATCACAGGGACCGGGTATGGCTACACCTTC
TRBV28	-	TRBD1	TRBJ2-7	CASSLAGTGSYEQYF	TGTGCCAGCAGTCTTGCCGGGACAGGCTCCTACGAGCAGTACTTC
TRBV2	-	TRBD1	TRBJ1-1	CASSLDRVGYGEAFF	TGTGCCAGCAGTTTAGACAGGGTGGGTTACGGTGAAGCTTTCTTT
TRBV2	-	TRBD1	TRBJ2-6	CASTRTGVLSGSDSGVLTF	TGTGCCAGCACCAGGACAGGGGTCCTCTCTGGTAGCGACTCTGGCGTCCTGACTTTC
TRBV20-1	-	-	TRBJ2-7	CSASKDSDEQYF	TGCAGTGCTAGTAAGGACAGTGACGAGCAGTACTTC
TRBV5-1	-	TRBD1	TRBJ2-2	CASSLYRGNTGELFF	TGCGCCAGCAGCCTCTACAGGGGAAACACCGGGGAGCTGTTTTTT
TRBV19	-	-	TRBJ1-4	CASNEGKSIGEKLFF	TGTGCCAGTAACGAGGGAAAGAGTATCGGTGAAAAACTGTTTTTT
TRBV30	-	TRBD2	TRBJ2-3	CAWSNAAGVSDTQYF	TGTGCCTGGAGTAATGCGGCGGGAGTTTCAGATACGCAGTATTTT
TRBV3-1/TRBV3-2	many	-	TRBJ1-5	CASSQAAGDSQPQHF	TGTGCCAGCAGCCAAGCTGCAGGGGATAGTCAGCCCCAGCATTTT
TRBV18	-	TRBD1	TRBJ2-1	CASSPFGTENYNEQFF	TGTGCCAGCTCACCTTTTGGGACAGAGAACTACAATGAGCAGTTCTTC
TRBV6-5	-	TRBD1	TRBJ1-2	CASTMTGPNYGYTF	TGTGCCAGCACCATGACAGGGCCGAACTATGGCTACACCTTC
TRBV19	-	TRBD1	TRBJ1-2	CASSIGSGQGWNGYTF	TGTGCCAGTAGTATAGGGTCGGGACAGGGATGGAATGGCTACACCTTC
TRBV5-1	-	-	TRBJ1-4	CASSPRVGEKLFF	TGCGCCAGCAGCCCGAGGGTTGGTGAAAAACTGTTTTTT
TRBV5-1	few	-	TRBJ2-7	CASSSTPWDTRSSYEQYF	TGCGCCAGCAGCTCTACCCCTTGGGACACCCGGAGCTCCTACGAGCAGTACTTC
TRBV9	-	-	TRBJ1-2	CASSGTRNYGYTF	TGTGCCAGCAGCGGGACACGGAACTATGGCTACACCTTC
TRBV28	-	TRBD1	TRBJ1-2	CASSSRDRSGYTF	TGTGCCAGCAGTTCTCGGGACAGGTCGGGCTACACCTTC
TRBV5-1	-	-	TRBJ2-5	CASSWDIQETQYF	TGCGCCAGCAGCTGGGACATCCAAGAGACCCAGTACTTC
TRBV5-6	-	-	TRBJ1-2	CASSSQDYGYTF	TGTGCCAGCAGCTCACAGGACTATGGCTACACCTTC
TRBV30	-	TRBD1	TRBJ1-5	CAWQGGNQPQHF	TGTGCCTGGCAGGGGGGCAATCAGCCCCAGCATTTT
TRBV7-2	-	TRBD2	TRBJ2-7	CASSRQLAGGPHEQYF	TGTGCCAGCAGCCGTCAACTAGCGGGAGGGCCCCACGAGCAGTACTTC
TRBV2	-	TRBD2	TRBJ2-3	CASNSGRVAGTQYF	TGTGCCAGCAATAGCGGGAGGGTGGCAGGGACGCAGTATTTT
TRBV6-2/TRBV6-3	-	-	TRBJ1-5	CASSYGGAFNQPQHF	TGTGCCAGCAGTTACGGGGGGGCCTTTAATCAGCCCCAGCATTTT
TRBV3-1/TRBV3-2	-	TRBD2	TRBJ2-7	CASTPRVGLATYEQYF	TGTGCCAGCACCCCAAGGGTGGGACTAGCGACCTACGAGCAGTACTTC
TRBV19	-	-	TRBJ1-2	CASSIDTRYGYTF	TGTGCCAGTAGTATAGACACTCGATATGGCTACACCTTC
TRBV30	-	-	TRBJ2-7	CAWSLQSYEQYF	TGTGCCTGGAGCCTACAGAGCTACGAGCAGTACTTC
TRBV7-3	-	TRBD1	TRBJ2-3	CASSDRTGGDTQYF	TGTGCCAGCAGCGACAGGACAGGGGGTGATACGCAGTATTTT
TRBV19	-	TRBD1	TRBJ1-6	CASSTWTGESSPLHF	TGTGCCAGTAGTACCTGGACAGGGGAGAGTTCACCCCTCCACTTT
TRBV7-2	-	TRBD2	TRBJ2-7	CASSNQLAGGLSAYEQYF	TGTGCCAGCAGTAATCAACTAGCGGGAGGGCTAAGCGCCTACGAGCAGTACTTC
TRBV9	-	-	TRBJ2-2	CASSVRGSGTGELFF	TGTGCCAGCAGCGTTCGGGGGAGCGGCACCGGGGAGCTGTTTTTT
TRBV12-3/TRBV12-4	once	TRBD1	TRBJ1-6	CASSLTGDSPLHF	TGTGCCAGCAGTTTAACAGGGGACTCACCCCTCCACTTT
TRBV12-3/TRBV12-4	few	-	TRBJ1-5	CASSGGGIQPQHF	TGTGCCAGCTCGGGCGGAGGAATCCAGCCCCAGCATTTT
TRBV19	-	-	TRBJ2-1	CASSISFRERAYNEQFF	TGTGCCAGTAGTATAAGTTTCCGGGAGAGGGCCTACAATGAGCAGTTCTTC
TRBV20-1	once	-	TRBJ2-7	CTTQGSYEQYF	TGCACCACGCAGGGGTCCTACGAGCAGTACTTC
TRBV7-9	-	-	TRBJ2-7	CASSRTGSYEQYF	TGTGCCAGCTCAAGGACGGGATCCTACGAGCAGTACTTC
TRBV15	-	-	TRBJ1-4	CATSRDDSSPNEKLFF	TGTGCCACCAGCAGAGATGACAGCTCTCCTAATGAAAAACTGTTTTTT
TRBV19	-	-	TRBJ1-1	CASSRGGFGTEAFF	TGTGCCAGTAGTAGAGGTGGTTTCGGCACTGAAGCTTTCTTT
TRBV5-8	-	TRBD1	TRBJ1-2	CASSPRRTGIYGYTF	TGTGCCAGCAGCCCGAGGCGGACAGGGATCTATGGCTACACCTTC
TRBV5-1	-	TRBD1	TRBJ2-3	CASSLGQGVTDTQYF	TGCGCCAGCAGCCTAGGACAGGGGGTGACAGATACGCAGTATTTT
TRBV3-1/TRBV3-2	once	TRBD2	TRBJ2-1	CASSPRLAGTYNEQFF	TGTGCCAGCAGCCCTCGACTAGCGGGGACCTACAATGAGCAGTTCTTC
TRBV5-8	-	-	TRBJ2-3	CASSPRTDTQYF	TGTGCCAGCAGCCCCCGGACAGATACGCAGTATTTT
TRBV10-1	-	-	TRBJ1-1	CASSESGPKNLQLKAFF	TGCGCCAGCAGTGAGTCGGGGCCCAAGAACCTCCAATTGAAAGCTTTCTTT
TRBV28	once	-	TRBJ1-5	CASSLYPDSNQPQHF	TGTGCCAGCAGTTTATATCCAGATAGCAATCAGCCCCAGCATTTT